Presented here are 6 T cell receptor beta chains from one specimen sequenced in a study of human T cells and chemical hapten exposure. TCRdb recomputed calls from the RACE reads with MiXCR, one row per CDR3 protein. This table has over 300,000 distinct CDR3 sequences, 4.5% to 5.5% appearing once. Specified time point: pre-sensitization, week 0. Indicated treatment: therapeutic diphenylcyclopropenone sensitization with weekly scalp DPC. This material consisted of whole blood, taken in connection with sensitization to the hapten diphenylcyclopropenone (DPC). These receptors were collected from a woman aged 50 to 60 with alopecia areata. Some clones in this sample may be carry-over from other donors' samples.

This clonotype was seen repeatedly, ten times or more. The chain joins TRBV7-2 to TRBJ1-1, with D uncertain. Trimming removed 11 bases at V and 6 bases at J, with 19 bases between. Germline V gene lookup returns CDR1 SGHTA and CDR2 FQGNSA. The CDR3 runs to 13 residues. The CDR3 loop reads CAAGPKRSPEAFF. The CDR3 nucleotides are TGTGCCGCCGGACCCAAGCGGTCACCTGAAGCTTTCTTT.

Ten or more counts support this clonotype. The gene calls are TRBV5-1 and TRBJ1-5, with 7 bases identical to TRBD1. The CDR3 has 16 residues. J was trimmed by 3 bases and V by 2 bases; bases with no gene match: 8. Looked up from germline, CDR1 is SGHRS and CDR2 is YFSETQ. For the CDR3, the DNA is TGCGCCAGCAGCTTAAACCGACAGGGCCTCAATCAGCCCCAGCATTTT. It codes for CASSLNRQGLNQPQHF.

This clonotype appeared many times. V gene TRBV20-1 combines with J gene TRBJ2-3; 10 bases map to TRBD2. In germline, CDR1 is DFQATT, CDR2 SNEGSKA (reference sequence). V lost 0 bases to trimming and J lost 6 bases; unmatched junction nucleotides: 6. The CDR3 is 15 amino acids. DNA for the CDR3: TGCAGTGCTAGAGATCCCCTAGCGGGAGCCGATACGCAGTATTTT. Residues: CSARDPLAGADTQYF.

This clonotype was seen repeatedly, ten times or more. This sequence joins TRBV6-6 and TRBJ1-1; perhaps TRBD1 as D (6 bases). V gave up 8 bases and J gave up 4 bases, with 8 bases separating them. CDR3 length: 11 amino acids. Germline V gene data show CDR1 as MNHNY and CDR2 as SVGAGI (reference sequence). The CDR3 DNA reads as TGTGCCAGCTCGACAGGCACTGAAGCTTTCTTT. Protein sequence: CASSTGTEAFF.

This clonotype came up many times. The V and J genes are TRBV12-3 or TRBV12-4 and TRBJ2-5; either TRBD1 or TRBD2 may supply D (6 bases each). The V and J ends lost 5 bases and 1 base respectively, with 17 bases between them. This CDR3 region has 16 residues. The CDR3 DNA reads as TGTGCCAGCAGTCCGGAGGAGGGGGAGGCCCAAGAGACCCAGTACTTC. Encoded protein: CASSPEEGEAQETQYF.

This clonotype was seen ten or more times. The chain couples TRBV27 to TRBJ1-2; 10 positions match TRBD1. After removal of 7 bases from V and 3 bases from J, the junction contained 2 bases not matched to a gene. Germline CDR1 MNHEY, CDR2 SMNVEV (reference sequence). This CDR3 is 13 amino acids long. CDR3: CASTGTGDYGYTF. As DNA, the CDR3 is TGTGCCAGCACCGGGACAGGGGACTATGGCTACACCTTC.